One and the same sample provided the 6 T cell receptor beta chains below, sequenced in a study of regulatory T cells in long-lasting Graves disease. Time point defined: persistent/refractory GD, antithyroid drugs over 5 years with positive TRAb. PBMC RNA was the source of the TCR library. Researchers made TCR beta libraries by using iRepertoire HTBI primers and running Arm-PCR on CDR3 regions. TCRdb reprocessed the multiplex PCR reads via MiXCR and lists one record per CDR3 protein. The repertoire has about 400,000 distinct CDR3 sequences, 20% of them found once; the top ten carry 20% to 25%. The material sequenced was peripheral blood mononuclear cells (PBMCs), taken when the disease was refractory, from a patient treated with antithyroid drugs. Receptors originate from a female donor with Graves disease.

Ten or more counts support this clonotype. This chain joins TRBV6-5 and TRBJ2-7, with 10 positions matching TRBD2. The trim removed 4 bases at V and 5 bases at J, leaving 5 bases unmatched. Germline loops: CDR1 MNHEY, CDR2 SVGAGI. CDR3 length: 14 residues. CDR3 in DNA: TGTGCCAGCAGTTTTGCGCTAGCGGGAGACGAGCAGTACTTC. It yields the protein CASSFALAGDEQYF.

This clonotype appeared many times. This rearrangement joins TRBV6-1 to TRBJ1-1, with a possible D match to TRBD1 (5 bases). V lost 6 bases and J lost 1, with 12 bases in between. The germline V gene has CDR1 MNHNS and CDR2 SASEGT. The CDR3 has 14 residues. The CDR3: CASRKTGTNTEAFF. The CDR3 DNA reads as TGTGCCAGCAGAAAAACCGGGACGAACACTGAAGCTTTCTTT.

This clonotype was counted many times. The junction does not match germline at one end; this may be a read error. J is TRBJ1-2 and V is TRBV20-1, with 9 bases aligning to TRBD1. The germline CDR1 and CDR2 sequences are DFQATT and SNEGSKA (reference sequence). This CDR3 is built from 12 residues. This chain's CDR3 is CSAIDRGYGYTF. The CDR3 DNA reads as TGTAGTGCTATTGACAGGGGGTATGGCTACACCTTC.

This clonotype was observed at least ten times. V gene TRBV20-1 combines with J gene TRBJ1-1; D perhaps matches TRBD1 (5 bases). V lost 5 bases to trimming and J lost 6 bases, with 16 bases between them. The V gene's germline CDR1 is DFQATT and CDR2 SNEGSKA (reference sequence). The CDR3 loop spans 13 amino acids. Written as DNA, the CDR3 is TGCAGTGCTCGGGGAGCGTCGACAGCTGAAGCTTTCTTT. It codes for CSARGASTAEAFF.

This clonotype was picked up many times. The V and J genes are TRBV20-1 and TRBJ1-4; no clear D. The CDR3 contains 10 residues. The V gene lost 4 bases and the J gene lost 8 bases, with 5 bases spanning the gap. Germline V gene data show CDR1 as DFQATT and CDR2 as SNEGSKA (reference sequence). The CDR3: CSAMEEKLFF. As DNA, the CDR3 is TGCAGTGCTATGGAAGAAAAACTGTTTTTT.

This clonotype was recorded many times. The V gene is TRBV6-1, the J gene TRBJ1-2; D might be TRBD1 (6 bases). The germline CDR1 and CDR2 sequences are MNHNS and SASEGT. V lost 8 bases and J lost 4, with 14 bases in between. This CDR3 spans 13 amino acids. The CDR3 protein is CASGARGFYGYTF. The CDR3 nucleotides read TGTGCCAGCGGGGCCAGGGGATTCTATGGCTACACCTTC.